The clone carrying this TCR beta chain was seen many times. Antigen specificity is unknown. MiXCR, run by TCRdb on the 5' RACE reads, gives a single entry per CDR3 protein. The sample comprises 450,000 to 650,000 distinct CDR3 sequences, around 9.6% of which are singletons, and around 3% rests with the top ten. The CDR3 runs 16 residues. CDR1 is LGHNA, CDR2 YSLEER, per germline. Trimming pared 1 base from V and 0 bases from J, leaving 9 bases between. The record originates from a study of identical twins. Findings of the study overall: Insertions were fewer in abundant cord blood beta clonotypes, whereas memory repertoires showed none of this pattern. The study found weaker excess twin sharing in beta out-of-frame sequences.

This sample also appeared in a second study, on yellow fever vaccine responses in identical twins. From that second work: Twin vaccine T cell responses reportedly seemed partly convergent, partly personalized.

The genes are TRBV4-3 and TRBJ2-2; D uncertain. Sample: PBMCs. The TCR was taken from a woman between 18 and 29 years old in good health. The CDR3 region has the DNA TGCGCCAGCAGCCAAGGTACAGCCGCGAACACCGGGGAGCTGTTTTTT. Amino acids: CASSQGTAANTGELFF.